The count of the clone carrying this T cell receptor (beta chain) is one. 13 Jbeta primers and 60 Vbeta primers were used for the PCR. Only in-frame clones appear in the TCRdb table, and some are missing; sequencing was by immunoSEQ multiplex PCR. Of over 100,000 clones in the sample, about 76% were seen once. These data are taken from a study of cytomegalovirus exposure and HLA in healthy donors. Overall study: Of the donors genotyped, several hundred in all, 81% fell in the Caucasian-associated ancestry cluster.

What was sequenced was PBMCs. The clonotype comes from a woman aged 25-40 years in good health and CMV-seronegative.

The CDR3 reads CAWGTNFYEQYF. CDR3 DNA: TGTGCCTGGGGGACTAACTTCTACGAGCAGTACTTC. The gene calls are TRBV30 and TRBJ2-7; TRBD2 matches at 7 bases. Per germline, CDR1 GTSNPN and CDR2 SVGIG (reference sequence). This CDR3 comprises 12 residues. V was clipped by 5 bases and J by 3 bases; unmatched bases: 4.